Here is one TCR beta chain with its context. In the study's own analysis: Reference gene primer amplification gave nucleated cell count estimates. Produced via immunoSEQ multiplex PCR; TCRdb's table is partial and in-frame only. That table gives V, J and clone size, and the DNA gave D and trimming. This sample carries about 210,000 clones, roughly 85% of them seen once, and the ten largest clones take 2% to 3%. The source of the sample is a study of blood T cell repertoires in COVID-19. Study-level background: COVID-19 samples, acute and convalescent, were from the United States, Italy and Spain.

This CDR3 is built from 15 residues. CDR1 and CDR2 (germline): LGHNA, YNFKEQ. Between the trimmed V and J ends, which lost 10 bases and 0 bases, there was a span of 13 bases. V usage is TRBV4-2 and J usage is TRBJ2-6; D possibly corresponds to TRBD2 (6 bases). This sequence was found in a woman aged 70-85 years with COVID-19, enrolled during active disease. Material: peripheral blood. Here the CDR3 reads CATGRSLSGANVLTF. Here the CDR3 DNA reads TGTGCCACTGGGAGGTCCCTCTCTGGGGCCAACGTCCTGACTTTC.